The 17 T cell receptor beta chains in this list originate from one sample, sequenced in a study of T cells in pancreatic ductal adenocarcinoma. Clones were sequenced by immunoSEQ multiplex PCR, and TCRdb holds only the in-frame ones, with some missing. The repertoire holds roughly 100,000 clones, with 90% to 95% as singletons. Surgery without prior neoadjuvant therapy was the treatment of the selected pancreatic ductal adenocarcinoma patients. The specimen sequenced was PBMCs. The receptors stem from a human donor with pancreatic ductal adenocarcinoma.

The gene calls are TRBV7-2 and TRBJ2-3; 9 bases fit TRBD2. The CDR3 has 13 amino acids. Germline CDR1 is SGHTA and CDR2 is FQGNSA. Losses at the gene ends were 1 base for V and 11 bases for J; bases not matched to a gene: 4. The CDR3 DNA follows: TGTGCCAGCAGCTTAGTGGCGGGAGGGATGCAGTATTTT. Its protein product is CASSLVAGGMQYF.

The genes are TRBV4-1 and TRBJ2-1, with TRBD2 identical over 12 bases. V was pared by 5 bases and J by 2 bases, with 4 bases of the junction left unmatched. Germline-derived CDR1 and CDR2 are MGHRA and YSYEKL. The length of the CDR3 is 16 residues. In DNA form, the CDR3 reads TGCGCCAGCAGCGAATGGACTAGCGGGACCTACAATGAGCAGTTCTTC. Its translation is CASSEWTSGTYNEQFF.

The rearrangement uses TRBV29-1 and TRBJ2-1; TRBD2 matches 11 bases. This CDR3 has 14 residues. Germline trimming cut 1 base from V and 8 bases from J; bases unmatched to any gene: 4. CDR1 is SQVTM and CDR2 is ANQGSEA in the germline V gene. CDR3 nucleotide sequence: TGCAGCGTTGAAGGGGGTAGCGGGAGGGATGAGCAGTTCTTC. Translated, it gives CSVEGGSGRDEQFF.

The rearrangement links TRBV7-6 to TRBJ2-1; weak D call: TRBD2 (6 bases). V gave up 1 base and J gave up 9 bases, with 22 bases separating them. Per germline, CDR1 SGHVS and CDR2 FNYEAQ. The CDR3 contains 17 residues. The CDR3 sequence: CASSLGVAVDLDGEQFF. Here the CDR3 DNA reads TGTGCCAGCAGCTTAGGGGTAGCGGTCGACCTCGATGGTGAGCAGTTCTTC.

The V gene is TRBV21-1, the J gene TRBJ1-5. TRBV21-1 constitutes a pseudogene. There are 14 residues in the CDR3. CDR3 region: CASSKKPGCQPQHF. In DNA, the CDR3 is TGTGCCAGCAGCAAAAAACCGGGTTGTCAGCCCCAGCATTTT.

The chain combines TRBV7-8 with TRBJ2-1; 8 bases line up with TRBD2. This CDR3 is 16 amino acids long. V shed 4 bases and J 4 bases; nucleotides not matched to a gene: 9. Germline V gene sequence: CDR1 SGHVS, CDR2 FQNEAQ. CDR3 residues: CASSYSWTSSYNEQFF. Written as DNA, the CDR3 is TGTGCCAGCAGCTACAGCTGGACTAGCAGTTACAATGAGCAGTTCTTC.

The chain recombines TRBV6-1 with TRBJ1-1, with TRBD1 identical over 9 bases. CDR1 is MNHNS, CDR2 SASEGT, per germline. Unmatched junction bases numbered 7, after V lost 6 bases and J lost 8 bases. CDR3 size: 13 residues. For the CDR3, the DNA is TGTGCCAGCAGCCTACAGGGGGCGACAGAAGCTTTCTTT. This encodes CASSLQGATEAFF.

V gene TRBV19 combines with J gene TRBJ2-1; maybe TRBD2 (6 bases). Trimming cost V 0 bases and J 8 bases, with 8 bases left between them. Germline values: CDR1 LNHDA, CDR2 SQIVND (reference sequence). The CDR3 extends over 13 amino acids. The chain's CDR3 is CASSIDAGYEQFF. The CDR3 nucleotides are TGTGCCAGTAGTATAGATGCGGGGTATGAGCAGTTCTTC.

V and J are TRBV28 and TRBJ2-6; 7 bases match TRBD1. The CDR3 sequence is 17 residues long. V lost 7 bases to trimming and J lost 1 base; unmatched junction nucleotides: 10. In germline, CDR1 is MDHEN, CDR2 SYDVKM. CDR3 region: CASTETGVYSGANVLTF. For the CDR3, the DNA is TGTGCCAGCACCGAAACAGGGGTATATTCTGGGGCCAACGTCCTGACTTTC.

The V gene is TRBV5-1, the J gene TRBJ2-1; D gene unclear. CDR1 and CDR2 (germline): SGHRS, YFSETQ. V dropped 4 bases and J dropped 6 bases, with 20 bases sitting between them. CDR3 length: 16 amino acids. The CDR3 loop reads CASSLGTAFLLNEQFF. CDR3 DNA: TGCGCCAGCAGCCTGGGTACAGCCTTTCTACTCAATGAGCAGTTCTTC.

The CDR3 sequence is CAWSRQGDETQYF. CDR3 coding DNA: TGTGCCTGGAGTCGACAGGGGGACGAGACCCAGTACTTC. This chain links TRBV30 with TRBJ2-5; 9 bases map to TRBD1. The germline CDR1 and CDR2 sequences are GTSNPN and SVGIG (reference sequence). CDR3 length: 13 residues. V was pared by 2 bases and J by 5 bases, with 3 bases of the junction left unmatched.

The DNA for the CDR3 is TGTGCCAGCACCCTTAGCGGGGGGGCTAATGAGCAGTTCTTC. Translated, it gives CASTLSGGANEQFF. The chain links TRBV2 to TRBJ2-1, with TRBD2 matching 11 bases. The CDR3 runs 14 residues. V was clipped by 7 bases and J by 7 bases; unmatched bases: 6. CDR1 is SNHLY, CDR2 FYNNEI, per germline.

The genes are TRBV5-1 and TRBJ2-7; maybe TRBD1 (5 bases). The CDR3 covers 12 residues. With 0 bases removed from V and 5 bases from J, the gap between germline ends came to 6 bases. Germline CDR1 is SGHRS and CDR2 is YFSETQ. CDR3 DNA: TGCGCCAGCAGCTTGGTCAGGGACGAGCAGTACTTC. This gives the protein CASSLVRDEQYF.

The V call is TRBV10-1, the J call TRBJ1-2, with 9 bases aligning to TRBD1. This CDR3 contains 17 residues. Germline V CDR1 and CDR2: WNHNN, SYGVQD (reference sequence). The V gene end was trimmed by 3 bases and the J gene end by 4 bases; junction bases not matched to a gene: 12. The CDR3: CASSDSRPGTGFYGYTF. The CDR3 DNA is TGCGCCAGCAGTGACTCGAGGCCCGGGACAGGGTTCTATGGCTACACCTTC.

V usage is TRBV9 and J usage is TRBJ2-2; D gene uncertain. The CDR3 consists of 15 residues. Trimming removed 3 bases at V and 1 base at J, with 10 bases between. Per the germline V gene, CDR1 is SGDLS and CDR2 is YYNGEE. Here the CDR3 DNA reads TGTGCCAGCAGCGGCCGACTCGTGAACACCGGGGAGCTGTTTTTT. Translation gives CASSGRLVNTGELFF.

J is TRBJ2-7 and V is TRBV11-1, with D perhaps TRBD2 (7 bases). CDR1 is SGHAT, CDR2 FQDESV, per germline (reference sequence). The CDR3 runs to 15 residues. V lost 5 bases, J lost 3 bases, and 17 bases lay in between. The CDR3 is CASSPSGGAGYEQYF. CDR3 DNA: TGTGCCAGCAGCCCTTCGGGGGGCGCAGGCTACGAGCAGTACTTC.

The J gene is TRBJ2-5, the V gene TRBV14, with TRBD2 as a possible D gene (5 bases). CDR1 is SGHDN, CDR2 FVKESK, per germline. The length of the CDR3 is 15 residues. V was clipped by 0 bases and J by 7 bases, with 15 bases between them. The CDR3 reads CASSQDPARAGTQYF. CDR3 in DNA: TGTGCCAGCAGCCAAGACCCGGCTAGGGCGGGGACCCAGTACTTC.